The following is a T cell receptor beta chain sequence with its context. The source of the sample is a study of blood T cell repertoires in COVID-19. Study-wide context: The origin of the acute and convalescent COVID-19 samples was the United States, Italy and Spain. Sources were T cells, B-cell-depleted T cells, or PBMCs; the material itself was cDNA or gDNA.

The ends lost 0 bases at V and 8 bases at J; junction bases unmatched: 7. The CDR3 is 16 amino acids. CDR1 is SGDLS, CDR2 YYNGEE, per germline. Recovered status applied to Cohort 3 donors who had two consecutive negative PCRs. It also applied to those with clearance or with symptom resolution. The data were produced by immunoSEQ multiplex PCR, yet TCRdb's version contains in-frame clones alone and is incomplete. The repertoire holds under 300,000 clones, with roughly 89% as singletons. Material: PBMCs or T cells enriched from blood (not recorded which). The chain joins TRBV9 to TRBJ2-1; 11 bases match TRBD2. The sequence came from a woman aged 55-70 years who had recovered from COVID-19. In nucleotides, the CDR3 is TGTGCCAGCAGCGTAGGAGTAGCGGGGGGGCAGGATGAGCAGTTCTTC. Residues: CASSVGVAGGQDEQFF.